Presented here are 10 T cell receptor beta chains from one specimen sequenced in a study of shared clonotypes between healthy human individuals. Method: immunoSEQ multiplex PCR; TCRdb's copy keeps in-frame clones and lacks some. The sample holds around 1,000,000 clones, about 80% seen once. Sequenced material: memory CD4+ T cells from PBMCs. The subset here: CD45RA-negative fraction. These receptors were taken from a man between 18 and 29 years old in good health. Some clones in this sample may be carry-over from other donors' samples.

The V and J genes are TRBV11-2 and TRBJ2-3; unclear D gene. Trimming shortened V by 5 bases and J by 3 bases, and 12 bases separated the two germline ends. CDR3 length equals 14 residues. Germline CDR1 SGHAT, CDR2 FQNNGV. The CDR3 DNA reads as TGTGCCAGCAGCCTAAACTTACGGACAGATACGCAGTATTTT. It yields the protein CASSLNLRTDTQYF.

This clone was counted a few times. The gene calls are TRBV2 and TRBJ2-7, with unresolved D. Trimming stripped 9 bases from V and 3 bases from J, with 15 bases between. The CDR3 extends over 13 amino acids. Germline loops: CDR1 SNHLY, CDR2 FYNNEI. The CDR3 reads CASDSFDLYEQYF. Here the CDR3 DNA reads TGTGCCAGTGACTCCTTCGACCTCTACGAGCAGTACTTC.

The V call is TRBV28, the J call TRBJ1-5; 10 nucleotides match TRBD1. The J segment lost 5 bases and the V segment lost 7 bases, leaving 5 bases of the junction unmatched. The CDR3 runs 14 residues. CDR1 and CDR2 from the germline V gene are MDHEN and SYDVKM. The CDR3 nucleotides read TGTGCCAGCACCTCCGGGACAGGGGATCAGCCCCAGCATTTT. This translates into CASTSGTGDQPQHF.

The chain combines TRBV7-9 with TRBJ2-1, with unresolved D. Deletions cut 6 bases from V and 4 bases from J, with 16 bases between. Germline values: CDR1 SEHNR, CDR2 FQNEAQ (reference sequence). The CDR3 sequence is 15 residues long. CDR3 in DNA: TGTGCCAGCAGTCCAACGCGCGGCGCTTACAATGAGCAGTTCTTC. It encodes CASSPTRGAYNEQFF.

The chain uses TRBV28 and TRBJ2-1, with 7 positions matching TRBD1. After removal of 6 bases from V and 4 bases from J, the junction contained 3 bases not matched to a gene. The CDR3 spans 13 residues. Germline values: CDR1 MDHEN, CDR2 SYDVKM. CDR3 coding DNA: TGTGCCAGCAGATCGGGACAGTACAATGAGCAGTTCTTC. Translation: CASRSGQYNEQFF.

The chain is built from TRBV28 and TRBJ2-3; D might be TRBD2 (5 bases). CDR1 and CDR2 from the germline V gene are MDHEN and SYDVKM. This CDR3 is 16 amino acids long. The ends were cut back, 5 bases at V and 3 bases at J, with 18 bases in the middle. CDR3 sequence: CASSPGWGVGTDTQYF. CDR3 in DNA: TGTGCCAGCAGTCCTGGGTGGGGAGTGGGGACAGATACGCAGTATTTT.

This clone was picked up a small number of times. Different DNA sequences within this sample yield the same CDR3. The gene calls are TRBV5-6 and TRBJ1-4; D unclear. V lost 2 bases and J lost 5, with 10 bases in between. Looked up from germline, CDR1 is SGHDT and CDR2 is YYEEEE. The CDR3 extends over 14 amino acids. Written as DNA, the CDR3 is TGTGCCAGCAGCTTCGGTGGAAGAAATGAAAAACTGTTTTTT. It codes for CASSFGGRNEKLFF. Filled out from reference TRBV5-6 and TRBJ1-4, the complete variable domain reads DAGVTQSPTHLIKTRGQQVTLRCSPKSGHDTVSWYQQALGQGPQFIFQYYEEEERQRGNFPDRFSGHQFPNYSSELNVNALLLGDSALYLCASSFGGRNEKLFFGSGTQLSVL.

V gene TRBV18 combines with J gene TRBJ2-7, with 12 positions matching TRBD2. This CDR3 comprises 16 residues. CDR1 KGHSH and CDR2 LQKENI come from the germline V gene. J lost 4 bases, V lost 3 bases, and 7 bases had no gene match. CDR3 loop: CASSPISTSGRYEQYF. In DNA form, the CDR3 reads TGTGCCAGCTCACCGATCTCGACTAGCGGGAGATACGAGCAGTACTTC.

The chain combines TRBV20-1 with TRBJ2-3; no reliable D call. The CDR3 is 11 residues long. V lost 6 bases to trimming and J lost 5 bases, with 9 bases between them. Germline V lookup: CDR1 DFQATT, CDR2 SNEGSKA (reference sequence). Written as DNA, the CDR3 is TGCAGTGCCCCTTGGCTAGATACGCAGTATTTT. Protein product: CSAPWLDTQYF.

V and J are TRBV11-2 and TRBJ2-3; tentative D call: TRBD2 (6 bases). The V end lost 1 base, the J end lost 8 bases, and 10 bases lay between the germline ends. This CDR3 spans 13 amino acids. Germline values: CDR1 SGHAT, CDR2 FQNNGV. The CDR3 DNA sequence: TGTGCCAGCAGCTTAGCGGGAGTGGGTACGCAGTATTTT. Amino acid sequence: CASSLAGVGTQYF.